This entry describes one T cell receptor (beta chain). This specimen belongs to a study of blood T cell repertoires in COVID-19. Study overall: Spain, Italy and the United States supplied samples that represented acute and convalescent COVID-19. PBMCs, B-cell-depleted T cells, or T cells provided the cDNA or gDNA that made up the material.

Per the original data handling: Amplified reference gene primers provided the basis for estimating nucleated cell counts. Produced via immunoSEQ multiplex PCR; TCRdb's table is partial and in-frame only. D and trimming were read from the DNA, whereas the V and J calls and clone size are those reported in that table. The table has 150,000 to 200,000 clones, roughly 80% seen once; the top ten hold 2.6%. Material: peripheral blood. The TCR comes from a human donor with acute or convalescent COVID-19. The donor label of this sample is uncertain.

As DNA, the CDR3 is TGTGCCAGTAGTCACACGGGACAGTATGGCACCATATATTTT. It codes for CASSHTGQYGTIYF. V is TRBV19 and J is TRBJ1-3, with 7 bases matching TRBD1. Per germline, CDR1 LNHDA and CDR2 SQIVND (reference sequence). This CDR3 has 14 residues. With V trimmed by 5 bases and J by 9 bases, 10 bases remained unmatched. Full variable domain (outside the CDR3, taken from reference TRBV19 and TRBJ1-3): DGGITQSPKYLFRKEGQNVTLSCEQNLNHDAMYWYRQDPGQGLRLIYYSQIVNDFQKGDIAEGYSVSREKKESFPLTVTSAQKNPTAFYLCASSHTGQYGTIYFGEGSWLTVV.